This T cell receptor (beta chain) was recorded in a study of cytomegalovirus exposure and HLA in healthy donors. Study-wide results and limits: A later analysis revealed that TCR association rates differed between HLA loci, peaking at DRB1 and bottoming out at HLA-C.

PCR employed 60 Vbeta and 13 Jbeta primers. The method was immunoSEQ multiplex PCR; TCRdb's version includes in-frame clones alone and lacks a portion of them. The sample lists approximately 110,000 clones, 60% to 75% occurring once. Worth noting for this clone: Its target is unknown.

The germline gives CDR1 MGHDK, CDR2 SYGVNS. The CDR3 extends over 15 amino acids. The ends were cut back, 7 bases at V and 3 bases at J, with 19 bases in the middle. The chain is built from TRBV25-1 and TRBJ2-7; D may be TRBD2 (5 bases). This receptor was identified in a woman aged 45-65 years in good health and CMV-seropositive. Input material: PBMCs. This chain's CDR3 is CASTDSHRGVYEQYF. DNA for the CDR3: TGTGCCAGCACTGACTCTCACCGGGGAGTCTACGAGCAGTACTTC.